This TCR beta chain came from a study of beta chain features in type 1 diabetes. The whole isolated RNA underwent reverse transcription, so sequencing captured expressed TCRB transcripts. Using immunoSEQ multiplex PCR, the repertoire was profiled, and TCRdb retains in-frame clones only, with some absent. The repertoire includes approximately 37,000 clones, roughly 50% of them detected once, and roughly 0.7% sits in the top ten. There are 13 residues in the CDR3. Losses at the gene ends were 6 bases for V and 3 bases for J; bases not matched to a gene: 4. Per the germline V gene, CDR1 is MNHEY and CDR2 is SMNVEV (reference sequence).

The sequence was obtained from a young woman in good health. The chain links TRBV27 to TRBJ2-7; 8 bases are shared with TRBD2. The material sequenced was central memory CD4+ T cells from blood. The DNA of the CDR3 is TGTGCCAGCAGCCGGGGGGGCGTCTACGAGCAGTACTTC. It yields the protein CASSRGGVYEQYF.